The clone carrying this T cell receptor (delta chain) was counted at least ten times. Its antigen remains unknown. CDR1 and CDR2 from the germline V gene are TSWWSYY and QGS. This CDR3 contains 24 residues. The ends lost 0 bases at V and 0 bases at J; junction bases unmatched: 26. The record originates from a study of γδ T cells in repeated Plasmodium falciparum infection. The wider study: Age- and gender-matched Australian children served as comparison for malaria-exposed Malian children. Malaria-naive adults were infected with P. falciparum NF54 four times over roughly 620 days. Points from the study as a whole: Waves of new clonotype selection appeared after repeated controlled infections in Vdelta2-negative, largely Vdelta1+, gammadelta T cells.

Bulk repertoires came from Vgamma9/Vdelta2+ or Vdelta2-negative gammadelta T cells flow-sorted from PBMC. Both TRG and TRD chains were sequenced from each sorted sample. TCRdb fed the multiplex PCR reads to CATT. The sample records 45,000 to 50,000 delta-chain clones, 1.6% being singletons. The chain uses TRDV1 and TRDJ1; TRDD3 matches 9 bases. This clonotype was obtained from a pool of human donors (malaria-infected and uninfected, not separated). The sequencing input was gamma-delta T cells from blood. This chain's CDR3 is CALGELSNPLHLLGDHKYTDKLIF. Here the CDR3 DNA reads TGTGCTCTTGGGGAACTAAGTAACCCGCTACATTTGCTGGGGGATCACAAGTACACCGATAAACTCATCTTT.